This T cell receptor beta chain was sequenced for a study of beta chain features in type 1 diabetes. Findings and limits, study-wide: TCRB CDR3 length was moderately but significantly reduced in all four CD4+ subsets of Type 1 diabetes patients.

Concerning this clone itself: Its antigen is not identified.

CDR1 MNHEY and CDR2 SMNVEV come from the germline V gene (reference sequence). This CDR3 region has 16 residues. Trimming took 6 bases from V and 0 from J, leaving 15 bases between them. Of the isolated RNA, all was reverse transcribed, and so the sequenced material was expressed TCRB transcripts. Method: immunoSEQ multiplex PCR; TCRdb's copy keeps in-frame clones and lacks some. The table lists approximately 730,000 clones, roughly an eighth of them singletons. The sequence was obtained from a man younger than 35 with type 1 diabetes. The chain has TRBV27 and TRBJ2-1; D assignment may be TRBD1 or TRBD2 (6 bases each). The sequencing sample was made of naive CD4+ T cells from blood. This chain's CDR3 is CASRASGAASYNEQFF. CDR3 nucleotide sequence: TGTGCCAGCAGGGCATCGGGGGCAGCCTCCTACAATGAGCAGTTCTTC.